Shown below are 9 T cell receptor beta chains from a single sample sequenced in a study of blood T cell repertoires in COVID-19. Sequenced by immunoSEQ multiplex PCR; TCRdb stores in-frame clones only, minus some. Among approximately 270,000 clones listed, over 75% were seen once. Sequenced sample: PBMCs or T cells enriched from blood (not recorded which). Receptors originate from a man aged 40-49 years who had recovered from COVID-19.

The chain uses TRBV28 and TRBJ1-1, with TRBD1 matching 9 bases. V lost 2 bases and J lost 11; bases outside the gene matches: 6. Germline assignment: CDR1 MDHEN and CDR2 SYDVKM. The CDR3 is made up of 13 amino acids. CDR3 protein: CASSLRDRGFAFF. The CDR3 region has the DNA TGTGCCAGCAGTTTACGAGACAGGGGGTTCGCTTTCTTT.

The chain combines TRBV9 with TRBJ1-1; no clear D gene. The CDR3 runs 15 residues. Germline V gene lookup returns CDR1 SGDLS and CDR2 YYNGEE. The germline V and J ends were trimmed by 0 bases and 0 bases, with 9 bases remaining between them. The CDR3 nucleotides are TGTGCCAGCAGCGTAGTTGGGCACTTGAACACTGAAGCTTTCTTT. Translating gives CASSVVGHLNTEAFF.

J is TRBJ1-4 and V is TRBV6-6, with 7 positions matching TRBD1. CDR3 length equals 14 residues. Germline-derived CDR1 and CDR2 are MNHNY and SVGAGI (reference sequence). The ends lost 6 bases at V and 5 bases at J; junction bases unmatched: 6. CDR3 amino acids: CASRNGDRNEKLFF. The CDR3 region has the DNA TGTGCCAGCAGAAATGGGGACAGAAATGAAAAACTGTTTTTT.

This chain's CDR3 is CASSSGTGFHEQYF. The CDR3 nucleotides are TGTGCCAGCAGTTCCGGGACAGGGTTCCACGAGCAGTACTTC. The chain is built from TRBV27 and TRBJ2-7, with 9 bases matching TRBD1. The CDR3 extends over 14 amino acids. V shed 4 bases and J 5 bases; nucleotides not matched to a gene: 6. Per the germline V gene, CDR1 is MNHEY and CDR2 is SMNVEV (reference sequence).

This clone was seen a handful of times. The rearrangement links TRBV7-8 to TRBJ2-3; 7 bases line up with TRBD1. The CDR3 has 16 amino acids. Per germline, CDR1 SGHVS and CDR2 FQNEAQ. Germline trimming cut 3 bases from V and 2 bases from J; bases unmatched to any gene: 8. This CDR3 is CASSLVTGADTDTQYF. The CDR3 DNA sequence: TGTGCCAGCAGCTTGGTTACAGGGGCGGACACAGATACGCAGTATTTT. The full variable domain, in which reference TRBV7-8 and TRBJ2-3 provide the parts outside the CDR3, is GAGVSQSPRYKVAKRGQDVALRCDPISGHVSLFWYQQALGQGPEFLTYFQNEAQLDKSGLPSDRFFAERPEGSVSTLKIQRTQQEDSAVYLCASSLVTGADTDTQYFGPGTRLTVL.

The chain couples TRBV6-5 to TRBJ2-3, with a weak D call TRBD1 (6 bases). Germline V gene lookup returns CDR1 MNHEY and CDR2 SVGAGI. V was cut by 6 bases and J by 2 bases, with 12 bases left in between. The length of the CDR3 is 14 residues. The CDR3 bases are TGTGCCAGCAGCACGACAGGAGACACAGATACGCAGTATTTT. This codes for CASSTTGDTDTQYF.

This chain uses TRBV5-1 with TRBJ2-2; D is uncertain. V shed 1 base and J shed 1 base, with 8 bases lying between them. The CDR3 is made up of 15 amino acids. CDR1 is SGHRS, CDR2 YFSETQ, per germline. The CDR3 coding sequence is TGCGCCAGCAGCTTGAATAACAAGAACACCGGGGAGCTGTTTTTT. This gives the protein CASSLNNKNTGELFF.

This clone was counted once. The V call is TRBV5-1, the J call TRBJ2-7; 7 nucleotides agree with TRBD2. V dropped 2 bases and J dropped 5; count of bases not matched to a gene: 7. The CDR3 has 14 residues. The germline V gene has CDR1 SGHRS and CDR2 YFSETQ. CDR3 sequence reads: CASSFIGGEDEQYF. For the CDR3, the DNA is TGCGCCAGCAGCTTTATTGGGGGGGAAGACGAGCAGTACTTC.

In its sample, this clone was seen once. The chain couples TRBV19 to TRBJ2-5, with 7 nucleotides matching TRBD1. The germline gives CDR1 LNHDA, CDR2 SQIVND (reference sequence). CDR3 length equals 14 residues. V trimming: 5 bases; J trimming: 5 bases; junction bases outside the gene matches: 8. This CDR3 reads CASSPRGRGETQYF. In nucleotides, the CDR3 is TGTGCCAGTAGTCCGAGGGGGCGCGGGGAGACCCAGTACTTC.